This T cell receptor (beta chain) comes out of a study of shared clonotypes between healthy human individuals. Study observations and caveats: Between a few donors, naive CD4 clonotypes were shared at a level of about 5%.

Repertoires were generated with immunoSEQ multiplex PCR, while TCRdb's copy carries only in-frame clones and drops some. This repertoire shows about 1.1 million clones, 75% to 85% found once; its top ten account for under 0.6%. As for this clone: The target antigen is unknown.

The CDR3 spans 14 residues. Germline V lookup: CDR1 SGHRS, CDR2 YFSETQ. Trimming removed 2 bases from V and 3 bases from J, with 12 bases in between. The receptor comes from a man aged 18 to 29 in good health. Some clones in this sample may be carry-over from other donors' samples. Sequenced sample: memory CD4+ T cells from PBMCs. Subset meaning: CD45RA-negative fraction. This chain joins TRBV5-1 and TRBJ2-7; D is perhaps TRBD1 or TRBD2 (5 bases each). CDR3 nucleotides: TGCGCCAGCAGCTTCGGGACCTGGGACTACGAGCAGTACTTC. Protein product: CASSFGTWDYEQYF.